These T cell receptor beta chains were read from a single sample in a study of CD8+ T cells in alopecia areata. Some clones are missing from TCRdb's copy, which holds only in-frame ones; the method was immunoSEQ multiplex PCR. The data hold 95,000 to 120,000 clones, with 50% to 70% observed a single time. The sample comprised NKG2D-low CD8+ T cells sorted from blood. The receptors here all came from a human donor with alopecia areata. Both conserved end residues are part of each CDR3. D genes are given only for firm matches. Only part of the rows carry a size: once, few, many, or a class if the clone is expanded.

j_call d_call clone_size v_call cdr3_nt cdr3_aa
TRBJ2-5 . . TRBV5-6 TGTGCCAGCAGCCGGGAGCCGATGGAGGGAGAGACCCAGTACTTC CASSREPMEGETQYF
TRBJ2-1 . . TRBV5-1 TGCGCCAGCAGCTTGTTTGGGGGGCTAGGCAATGAGCAGTTCTTC CASSLFGGLGNEQFF
TRBJ2-1 . few TRBV11-2 TGTGCCAGCACCTTAGGGCGGAGTTGGGGTTACAATGAGCAGTTCTTC CASTLGRSWGYNEQFF
TRBJ1-1 . . TRBV7-9 TGTGCCAGCAGCAGGGAGGGGTTCGGGAACACTGAAGCTTTCTTT CASSREGFGNTEAFF
TRBJ2-2 TRBD1 . TRBV5-6 TGTGCCAGCAGCTCGATAAAGACAGGGGGCGAGAACACCGGGGAGCTGTTTTTT CASSSIKTGGENTGELFF
TRBJ1-5 . few TRBV27 TGTGCCAGCAGTTTAATGGGCAATCAGCCCCAGCATTTT CASSLMGNQPQHF
TRBJ1-1 . . TRBV9 TGTGCCAGCAGCGCCCAGGGGACTGAAGCTTTCTTT CASSAQGTEAFF
TRBJ2-7 . few TRBV28 TGTGCCAGCAGTCTAGGCCCCGAGCAGTACTTC CASSLGPEQYF
TRBJ2-3 . . TRBV7-2 TGTGCCACCTCTTCAGGGACAGATACGCAGTATTTT CATSSGTDTQYF
TRBJ2-1 TRBD2 many TRBV7-3 TGTGCCAGCAGCTCCTCAGCCGGGACTAGCGGGATCAATGAGCAGTTCTTC CASSSSAGTSGINEQFF
TRBJ1-1 . . TRBV19 TGTGCCAGTAGTATCGGGCGAATCTCGAACACTGAAGCTTTCTTT CASSIGRISNTEAFF
TRBJ2-4 . once TRBV6-1 TGTGCCAGCAGTGACCGGGGACCATACAAAAACATTCAGTACTTC CASSDRGPYKNIQYF
TRBJ2-1 TRBD1 once TRBV29-1 TGCAGCGTTGAATTCGGACAGGAATTTGAGCAGTTCTTC CSVEFGQEFEQFF
TRBJ2-7 TRBD2 . TRBV7-8 TGTGCCAGCAGCTTTTCCGGGACTAGCGACACCTACGAGCAGTACTTC CASSFSGTSDTYEQYF
TRBJ2-7 . . TRBV27 TGTGCCAGCAGTTTATCGTACGGGTCCGAGCAGTACTTC CASSLSYGSEQYF
TRBJ1-1 . . TRBV28 TGTGCCAGCAGCAACCGGCGGACTGAAGCTTTCTTT CASSNRRTEAFF
TRBJ1-2 . . TRBV29-1 TGCAGCGTTGTGCGGAAGAACTATGGCTACACCTTC CSVVRKNYGYTF
TRBJ1-1 . . TRBV28 TGTGCCAGCAGTTTATCAACGAGAACTGAAGCTTTCTTT CASSLSTRTEAFF
TRBJ2-1 TRBD2 . TRBV5-1 TGCGCCAGCAGCTCCCGGGAGGGCCACAATGAGCAGTTCTTC CASSSREGHNEQFF
TRBJ1-1 . few TRBV14 TGTGCCAGCAGCCAGAGAACAGGGACATGGACTGAAGCTTTCTTT CASSQRTGTWTEAFF
TRBJ2-1 TRBD2 . TRBV5-1 TGCGCCAGCAGCTTGGAAACTAGCGGGAGCTTATACAATGAGCAGTTCTTC CASSLETSGSLYNEQFF
TRBJ2-1 TRBD1 . TRBV5-4 TGTGCCAGCAGCTTGGTAGTGACAGGGCTCAATGAGCAGTTCTTC CASSLVVTGLNEQFF
TRBJ2-7 TRBD2 once TRBV5-6 TGTGCCAGCAGCCTCGGGACTAGCTTCTACGAGCAGTACTTC CASSLGTSFYEQYF
TRBJ1-4 . . TRBV19 TGTGCCAGTAGTCTCACGCAGGGGCATGAAAAACTGTTTTTT CASSLTQGHEKLFF
TRBJ2-7 . . TRBV30 TGTGCCTGGACCCAGGGCCCCCACGAGCAGTACTTC CAWTQGPHEQYF
TRBJ2-3 . . TRBV15 TGTGCCACCAGCAGACCAGGGGAAATGGATACGCAGTATTTT CATSRPGEMDTQYF
TRBJ2-5 TRBD2 . TRBV4-1 TGCGCCAGCAGCCAGTGGGGACTAGCTCGCCAAGAGACCCAGTACTTC CASSQWGLARQETQYF
TRBJ2-1 . few TRBV15 TGTGCCACCAGCCCCCACAGGGGAGGGTACAATGAGCAGTTCTTC CATSPHRGGYNEQFF
TRBJ2-7 TRBD2 . TRBV14 TGTGCCAGCAGCCAGGGGGCTAGCGGGAGTCCCGAGCAGTACTTC CASSQGASGSPEQYF
TRBJ2-3 TRBD2 . TRBV29-1 TGCAGCGTTGCCCACCCCCTAGCGGGAGGACTGTCAGATACGCAGTATTTT CSVAHPLAGGLSDTQYF